The 8 T cell receptor beta chains presented below share a single source sample, sequenced in a study of cytomegalovirus exposure and HLA in healthy donors. Libraries were prepared by immunoSEQ multiplex PCR; TCRdb keeps only in-frame clonotypes and omits some of them. The sample has more than 95,000 clones, 94% seen once. Material: PBMCs. The receptors derive from a woman younger than 30 in good health and CMV-seronegative.

The chain recombines TRBV27 with TRBJ1-5; possibly TRBD1 for D (5 bases). Trimming took off 3 bases at V and 5 bases at J, with 5 bases between the two ends. This CDR3 has 12 residues. Germline lookup yields CDR1 MNHEY and CDR2 SMNVEV (reference sequence). The CDR3 is CASSFRDQPQHF. The CDR3 DNA is TGTGCCAGCAGTTTCAGGGATCAGCCCCAGCATTTT.

The chain is built from TRBV2 and TRBJ2-5, with TRBD1 identical over 11 bases. Germline CDR1 reads SNHLY; CDR2 reads FYNNEI. CDR3 size: 15 residues. J was trimmed by 4 bases and V by 6 bases; bases with no gene match: 7. The CDR3 DNA is TGTGCCAGCAGCGACGCCGGGACAGGGGGAGAGACCCAGTACTTC. Translating gives CASSDAGTGGETQYF.

The rearrangement uses TRBV5-6 and TRBJ2-3; the match to TRBD2 covers 9 bases. This CDR3 region has 16 residues. V lost 5 bases to trimming and J lost 0 bases; unmatched junction nucleotides: 7. Germline V gene sequence: CDR1 SGHDT, CDR2 YYEEEE. As DNA, the CDR3 is TGTGCCAGCAGTTGGTGGGGACTAGCCAGCACAGATACGCAGTATTTT. Its translation: CASSWWGLASTDTQYF.

The chain carries TRBV2 and TRBJ1-2; a possible D gene is TRBD1 (6 bases). V lost 11 bases to trimming and J lost 0 bases, with 13 bases between them. This CDR3 is built from 13 residues. Germline V CDR1 and CDR2: SNHLY, FYNNEI. Written as DNA, the CDR3 is TGTGCCCGGCAGGGGCGAGCTAACTATGGCTACACCTTC. It is translated as CARQGRANYGYTF.

This rearrangement joins TRBV28 to TRBJ1-3; D is unclear. The CDR3 spans 15 residues. Germline-derived CDR1 and CDR2 are MDHEN and SYDVKM. V lost 2 bases and J 6 bases, leaving 14 bases between the germline ends. In DNA, the CDR3 is TGTGCCAGCAGTTTAAGTTACCGACTATCAAACACCATATATTTT. Translating it yields CASSLSYRLSNTIYF.

The sample holds one count of this clone. V is TRBV2 and J is TRBJ2-3; no clear D gene. V was trimmed by 2 bases and J by 4 bases, leaving 7 bases between them. The CDR3 contains 13 residues. The germline gives CDR1 SNHLY, CDR2 FYNNEI. CDR3 in DNA: TGTGCCAGCAGTGAACTTCGGTCAGATACGCAGTATTTT. Translated: CASSELRSDTQYF.

The J gene is TRBJ2-1, the V gene TRBV7-3, with a tentative D call TRBD2 (5 bases). The germline CDR1 and CDR2 sequences are SGHTA and FQGTGA. V was cut by 6 bases and J by 1 base, with 10 bases left in between. The CDR3 loop spans 14 amino acids. The CDR3 sequence is CASRKTGSYNEQFF. In DNA form, the CDR3 reads TGTGCCAGCAGGAAAACGGGGTCCTACAATGAGCAGTTCTTC.

The CDR3 nucleotides are TGTGCCAGCGGATATTTTGGACTAGCGGACAATGAGCAGTTCTTC. Translating gives CASGYFGLADNEQFF. This sequence joins TRBV27 and TRBJ2-1; 10 bases match TRBD2. With 8 bases clipped from V and 5 bases from J, the junction kept 9 bases outside the gene matches. CDR3 length: 15 residues. The V gene's germline CDR1 is MNHEY and CDR2 SMNVEV (reference sequence).